These 12 T cell receptor beta chains share one sample of origin, sequenced in a study of patients and donors after allogeneic stem cell transplantation. MiXCR, run by TCRdb on the RT-PCR reads, gives a single entry per CDR3 protein. The profile shows about 410,000 distinct CDR3 sequences, 16% of them singletons. Sequenced: blood, either unsorted or a sorted T cell fraction (not recorded which). The source of these receptors is a human donor who was either an allogeneic HSCT recipient or a stem cell or donor lymphocyte infusion donor (not recorded which). It is not recorded whose cells these are; they may come from a transplant donor.

This clonotype was seen repeatedly, ten times or more. The rearrangement uses TRBV29-1 and TRBJ1-1, with a tentative D call TRBD1 (6 bases). This CDR3 contains 13 residues. Germline V CDR1 and CDR2: SQVTM, ANQGSEA. The V end was cut by 7 bases, the J end by 4 bases, with 16 bases between. In nucleotides, the CDR3 is TGCAGCGGTATACGGGGGGCTGGCACTGAAGCTTTCTTT. Its protein is CSGIRGAGTEAFF.

This chain links TRBV5-5 with TRBJ2-5; D not resolved. Trimming took 4 bases from V and 7 from J, leaving 11 bases between them. CDR1 is SGHKS, CDR2 YYEKEE, per germline (reference sequence). The CDR3 totals 12 residues. This CDR3 is CASSQDAGTQYF. The CDR3 DNA is TGTGCCAGCAGCCAGGATGCTGGGACCCAGTACTTC.

The chain joins TRBV5-1 to TRBJ1-2; D is perhaps TRBD1 (6 bases). Germline CDR1 SGHRS, CDR2 YFSETQ. CDR3 length equals 13 residues. V lost 2 bases and J 8 bases, leaving 13 bases between the germline ends. The CDR3: CASSFRTETGYTF. CDR3 in DNA: TGCGCCAGCAGCTTCCGGACAGAAACCGGCTACACCTTC. The whole variable domain, filled in from reference TRBV5-1 and TRBJ1-2, reads KAGVTQTPRYLIKTRGQQVTLSCSPISGHRSVSWYQQTPGQGLQFLFEYFSETQRNKGNFPGRFSGRQFSNSRSEMNVSTLELGDSALYLCASSFRTETGYTFGSGTRLTVV.

In its sample, this clonotype was seen many times. The J gene is TRBJ2-7, the V gene TRBV29-1; TRBD2 matches 7 bases. CDR1 and CDR2 from the germline V gene are SQVTM and ANQGSEA. After removal of 4 bases from V and 2 bases from J, the junction contained 2 bases not matched to a gene. The CDR3 is made up of 12 amino acids. The CDR3 loop is CSVGGSAYEQYF. As DNA, the CDR3 is TGCAGCGTTGGCGGGAGCGCCTACGAGCAGTACTTC.

There are many counts of this clonotype. The rearrangement links TRBV12-3 or TRBV12-4 to TRBJ2-4, with D possibly matching TRBD2 (6 bases). The CDR3 runs 14 residues. V lost 3 bases and J lost 6, with 12 bases in between. CDR3 region: CASSFSGVGNIQYF. The CDR3 nucleotides read TGTGCCAGCAGTTTTTCGGGGGTGGGAAACATTCAGTACTTC.

This clonotype was seen ten or more times. The chain employs TRBV10-3 and TRBJ2-7; 11 bases align to TRBD1. The CDR3 contains 14 residues. After removal of 3 bases from V and 5 bases from J, the junction contained 3 bases not matched to a gene. CDR1 ENHRY and CDR2 SYGVKD come from the germline V gene. The CDR3 bases are TGTGCCATCAGTGATGGGACAGGGGGTAACGAGCAGTACTTC. It codes for CAISDGTGGNEQYF.

V gene TRBV7-3 combines with J gene TRBJ2-2; D unresolved. Germline CDR1 reads SGHTA; CDR2 reads FQGTGA. The V end lost 5 bases, the J end lost 4 bases, and 14 bases lay between the germline ends. This CDR3 comprises 15 residues. Here the CDR3 reads CASSPRDPSTGELFF. For the CDR3, the DNA is TGTGCCAGCAGCCCAAGAGACCCCAGCACCGGGGAGCTGTTTTTT.

A few counts support this clonotype. The V call is TRBV18, the J call TRBJ2-4, with D perhaps matching TRBD1 or TRBD2 (6 bases each). The CDR3 extends over 14 amino acids. Between the trimmed V and J ends, which lost 1 base and 8 bases, there was a span of 12 bases. Germline V lookup: CDR1 KGHSH, CDR2 LQKENI. This CDR3 is CASSPQPGGHIQYF. DNA of the CDR3: TGTGCCAGCTCACCACAACCCGGGGGCCACATTCAGTACTTC.

The chain couples TRBV9 to TRBJ1-4; D unresolved. Germline V gives CDR1 SGDLS, CDR2 YYNGEE. The V end was cut by 3 bases, the J end by 5 bases, with 8 bases between. This CDR3 region has 13 residues. CDR3 bases: TGTGCCAGCAGCGGGGTAGGGAATGAAAAACTGTTTTTT. Its protein is CASSGVGNEKLFF.

The V gene is TRBV6-2 or TRBV6-3, the J gene TRBJ2-3; the D call may be TRBD1 or TRBD2 (5 bases each). V lost 2 bases and J lost 1, with 7 bases in between. The CDR3 spans 14 residues. Germline-derived CDR1 and CDR2 are MNHEY and SVGEGT. The CDR3 nucleotides read TGTGCCAGCAGTTACCAGGGACGCACAGATACGCAGTATTTT. Its protein is CASSYQGRTDTQYF.

A few counts support this clonotype. The V gene is TRBV6-1, the J gene TRBJ2-7, with TRBD2 identical over 7 bases. The ends lost 6 bases at V and 2 bases at J; junction bases unmatched: 4. The length of the CDR3 is 13 residues. Germline CDR1 and CDR2: MNHNS and SASEGT. The CDR3 region is CASSRGGAYEQYF. CDR3 DNA: TGTGCCAGCAGCCGCGGGGGAGCCTACGAGCAGTACTTC.

This clonotype was observed at least ten times. The chain joins TRBV7-2 to TRBJ2-7; TRBD1 aligns across 7 bases. The CDR3 has 14 residues. The germline V gene has CDR1 SGHTA and CDR2 FQGNSA. Trimming cost V 1 base and J 6 bases; bases outside gene matches: 6. The CDR3 nucleotides are TGTGCCAGCAGCTTAGTCCCAAACAGGGGCGAGCAGTACTTC. The encoded protein is CASSLVPNRGEQYF. The full variable domain, with the rest looked up from reference TRBV7-2 and TRBJ2-7, is GAGVSQSPSNKVTEKGKDVELRCDPISGHTALYWYRQSLGQGLEFLIYFQGNSAPDKSGLPSDRFSAERTGGSVSTLTIQRTQQEDSAVYLCASSLVPNRGEQYFGPGTRLTVT.